This T cell receptor beta chain appears in the sequencing data of a study of blood T cell repertoires in COVID-19 (dated by TCRdb to the early 2020s). About the study as a whole: Samples from collaborators originated in the United States, Italy and Spain and spanned both the acute and convalescent phases of COVID-19. The material from the prospective study consisted of cDNA or gDNA derived from T cells, B-cell-depleted T cells, or PBMCs. Subjects who had been exposed to COVID-19, were actively infected with it, or had recovered from it provided the deeply sampled blood TCRbeta repertoires that made up the dataset. The repertoires were released in a freely available public database meant as a resource for research on the immune response to SARS-CoV-2. Samples came from the ongoing ImmuneRACE study (first 160 participants) plus 1,254 subjects from 6 global collaborators. Sample metadata almost always included a de-identified subject ID, COVID-19 status, age in years and sex. Where HLA class I and class II types were available, the types were taken from metadata supplied by the sample provider, not from assay-based typing. Broader findings and caveats from the paper: The amount of clinical and demographic metadata varied by source and participant and was provided uncurated.

The collaborating institutions used their own protocols to collect whole blood in K2EDTA tubes. For TCRbeta analysis, collaborator samples were shipped as frozen whole blood, as isolated PBMCs, or as DNA extracted from either sample type. The immunoSEQ Assay, a bias-controlled multiplex PCR, was used to amplify TCRbeta CDR3 regions from genomic DNA. Turning to the authors' computational methods: Nucleated cell counts per sample were estimated from amplification of reference gene primers within the assay. To quantify the absolute abundance of each unique TCRbeta CDR3 rearrangement, sequence reads were collapsed and filtered. For each sample, productive Simpson clonality was calculated as the square root of Simpson's diversity index over productive rearrangements. The clones in this table, taken by TCRdb from immuneACCESS, are in-frame only. Not every clone is retained; where verified, under half of the shortfall comes from an unresolved V gene, and the cause of the rest is unknown. The V and J calls and clone size come from that table; D and trimming were worked out from the DNA. For this sample there are 89,000 or so clones; nearly 95% appear just once. The ten largest clones take up about 4.5% of the sample.

Of note for this clone: The antigen it recognizes is unknown. It has no much larger one-base neighbor in the sample; base qualities were not kept.

V is pruned by 4 bases and J by 6 bases, leaving 5 bases of the junction without a gene match. CDR1 and CDR2, looked up from the germline V gene (reference sequence), are LGHDT and YNNKEL. The CDR3 goes from the cysteine to the phenylalanine over 15 residues. Only the CDR3 DNA is retained, 45 bases long and in frame from the first base. This chain joins TRBV3-1 (or the pseudogene TRBV3-2) to TRBJ2-7; 14 bases in the middle match TRBD2. The clonotype originates from a human donor with active COVID-19. The donor label of this sample is uncertain. Sequenced: peripheral blood. Read as DNA, the sequence is TGTGCCAGCAGCCCCCGGACTAGCGGGAGGAGCGAGCAGTACTTC. It translates as CASSPRTSGRSEQYF.